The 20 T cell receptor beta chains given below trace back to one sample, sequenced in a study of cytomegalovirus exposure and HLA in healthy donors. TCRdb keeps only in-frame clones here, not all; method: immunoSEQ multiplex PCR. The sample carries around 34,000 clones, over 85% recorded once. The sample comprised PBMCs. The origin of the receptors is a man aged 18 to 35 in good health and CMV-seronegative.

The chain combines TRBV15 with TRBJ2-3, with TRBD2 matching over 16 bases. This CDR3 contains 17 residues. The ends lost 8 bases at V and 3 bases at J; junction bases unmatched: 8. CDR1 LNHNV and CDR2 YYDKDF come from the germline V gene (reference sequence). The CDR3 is CATGTSGRAIRTDTQYF. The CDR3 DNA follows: TGTGCCACCGGGACTAGCGGGAGGGCCATTCGGACAGATACGCAGTATTTT. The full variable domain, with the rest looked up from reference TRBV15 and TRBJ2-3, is DAMVIQNPRYQVTQFGKPVTLSCSQTLNHNVMYWYQQKSSQAPKLLFHYYDKDFNNEADTPDNFQSRRPNTSFCFLDIRSPGLGDTAMYLCATGTSGRAIRTDTQYFGPGTRLTVL.

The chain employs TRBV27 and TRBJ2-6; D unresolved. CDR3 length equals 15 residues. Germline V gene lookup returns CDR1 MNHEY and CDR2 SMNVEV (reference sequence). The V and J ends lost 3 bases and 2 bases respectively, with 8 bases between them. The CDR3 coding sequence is TGTGCCAGCAGTTTTTTGTCGGCTGGGGCCAACGTCCTGACTTTC. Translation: CASSFLSAGANVLTF. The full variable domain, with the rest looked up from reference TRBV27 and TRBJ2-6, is EAQVTQNPRYLITVTGKKLTVTCSQNMNHEYMSWYRQDPGLGLRQIYYSMNVEVTDKGDVPEGYKVSRKEKRNFPLILESPSPNQTSLYFCASSFLSAGANVLTFGAGSRLTVL.

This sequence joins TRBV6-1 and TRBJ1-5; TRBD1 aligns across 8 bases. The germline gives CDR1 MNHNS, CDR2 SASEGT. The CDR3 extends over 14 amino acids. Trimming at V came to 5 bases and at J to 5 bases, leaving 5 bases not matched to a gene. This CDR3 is CASSNDRGDQPQHF. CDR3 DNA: TGTGCCAGCAGTAACGACAGGGGAGATCAGCCCCAGCATTTT.

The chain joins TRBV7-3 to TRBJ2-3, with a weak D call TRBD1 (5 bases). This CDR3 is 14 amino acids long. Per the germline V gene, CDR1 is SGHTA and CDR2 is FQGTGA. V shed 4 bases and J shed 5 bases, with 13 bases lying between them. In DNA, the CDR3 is TGTGCCAGCAGCTCCAGGGAAATCGGAGATACGCAGTATTTT. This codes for CASSSREIGDTQYF.

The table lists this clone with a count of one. CDR3: CASSRPGSGALAGELFF. CDR3 nucleotide sequence: TGTGCCAGCAGCCGACCGGGTAGCGGGGCCTTAGCCGGGGAGCTGTTTTTT. The J gene is TRBJ2-2, the V gene TRBV5-4, with TRBD2 matching 8 bases. V lost 4 bases, J lost 6 bases, and 14 bases stayed unmatched. This CDR3 spans 17 amino acids. Per germline, CDR1 SGHNT and CDR2 YYREEE (reference sequence).

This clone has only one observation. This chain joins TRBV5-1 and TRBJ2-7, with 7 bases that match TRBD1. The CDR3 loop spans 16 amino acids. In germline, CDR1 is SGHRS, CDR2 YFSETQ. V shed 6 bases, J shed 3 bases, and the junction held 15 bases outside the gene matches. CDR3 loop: CASKRASTGSFYEQYF. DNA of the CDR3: TGCGCCAGCAAGCGAGCCTCGACAGGGAGCTTCTACGAGCAGTACTTC. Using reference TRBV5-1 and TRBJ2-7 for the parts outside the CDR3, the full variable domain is KAGVTQTPRYLIKTRGQQVTLSCSPISGHRSVSWYQQTPGQGLQFLFEYFSETQRNKGNFPGRFSGRQFSNSRSEMNVSTLELGDSALYLCASKRASTGSFYEQYFGPGTRLTVT.

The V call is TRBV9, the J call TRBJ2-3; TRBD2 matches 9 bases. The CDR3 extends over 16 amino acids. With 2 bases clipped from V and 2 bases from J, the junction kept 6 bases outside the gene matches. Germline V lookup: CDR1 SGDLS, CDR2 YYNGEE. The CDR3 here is CASSVLSGGNTDTQYF. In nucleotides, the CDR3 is TGTGCCAGCAGCGTGCTTAGCGGGGGCAACACAGATACGCAGTATTTT.

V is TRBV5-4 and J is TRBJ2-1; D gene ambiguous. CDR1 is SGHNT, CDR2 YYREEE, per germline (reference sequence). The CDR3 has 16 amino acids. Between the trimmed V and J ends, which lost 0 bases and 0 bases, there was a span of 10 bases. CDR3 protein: CASSLGSASSYNEQFF. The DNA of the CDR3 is TGTGCCAGCAGCTTGGGCTCCGCGAGCTCCTACAATGAGCAGTTCTTC.

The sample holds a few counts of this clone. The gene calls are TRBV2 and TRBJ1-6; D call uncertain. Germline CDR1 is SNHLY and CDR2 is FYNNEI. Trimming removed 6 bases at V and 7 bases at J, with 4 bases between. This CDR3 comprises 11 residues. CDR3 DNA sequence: TGTGCCAGCAGCCCAAATTCACCCCTCCACTTT. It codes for CASSPNSPLHF.

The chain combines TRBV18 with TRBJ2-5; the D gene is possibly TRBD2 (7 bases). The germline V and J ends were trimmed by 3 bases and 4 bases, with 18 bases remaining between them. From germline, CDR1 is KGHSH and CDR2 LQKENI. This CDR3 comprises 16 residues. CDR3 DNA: TGTGCCAGCTCACCCTCGAGGGGGGGAGCGGGAGAGACCCAGTACTTC. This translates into CASSPSRGGAGETQYF.

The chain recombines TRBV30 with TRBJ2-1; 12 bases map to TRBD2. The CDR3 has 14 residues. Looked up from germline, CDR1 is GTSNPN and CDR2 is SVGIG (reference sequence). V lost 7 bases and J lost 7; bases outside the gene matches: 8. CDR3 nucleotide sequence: TGTGCCTTTTATACTAGCGGGAGGTTTAATGAGCAGTTCTTC. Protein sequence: CAFYTSGRFNEQFF.

CDR3 amino acids: CAISESSVGVAYTEAFF. In DNA form, the CDR3 reads TGTGCCATCAGTGAGTCATCGGTCGGGGTCGCCTACACTGAAGCTTTCTTT. The chain has TRBV10-3 and TRBJ1-1; D gene uncertain. Per germline, CDR1 ENHRY and CDR2 SYGVKD. Between the trimmed V and J ends, which lost 0 bases and 3 bases, there was a span of 17 bases. The CDR3 runs to 17 residues.

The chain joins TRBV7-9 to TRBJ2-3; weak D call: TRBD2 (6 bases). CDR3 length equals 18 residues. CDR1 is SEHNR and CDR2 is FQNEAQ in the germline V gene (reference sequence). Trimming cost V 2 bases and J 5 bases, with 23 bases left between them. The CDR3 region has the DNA TGTGCCAGCAGCTTAAACTCCCCGGGAGACTCGCGGAGAGATACGCAGTATTTT. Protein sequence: CASSLNSPGDSRRDTQYF.

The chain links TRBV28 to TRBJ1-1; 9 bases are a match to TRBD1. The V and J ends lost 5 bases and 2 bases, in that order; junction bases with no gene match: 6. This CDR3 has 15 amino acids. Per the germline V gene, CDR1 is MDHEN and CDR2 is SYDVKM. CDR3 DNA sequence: TGTGCCAGCAGTGTGGACAGGGGCCTAAACACTGAAGCTTTCTTT. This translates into CASSVDRGLNTEAFF.

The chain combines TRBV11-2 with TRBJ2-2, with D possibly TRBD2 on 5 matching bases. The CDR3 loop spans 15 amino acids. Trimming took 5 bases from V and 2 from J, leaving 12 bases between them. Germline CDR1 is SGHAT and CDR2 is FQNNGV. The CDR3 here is CASSHRDGNTGELFF. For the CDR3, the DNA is TGTGCCAGCAGCCATCGGGATGGTAACACCGGGGAGCTGTTTTTT.

CDR3 protein: CASSVGTRGYNEQFF. The CDR3 DNA is TGTGCCAGCAGCGTAGGGACTAGGGGGTACAATGAGCAGTTCTTC. The chain recombines TRBV9 with TRBJ2-1, with D tentatively TRBD2 (7 bases). Trimming removed 0 bases at V and 4 bases at J, with 11 bases between. Germline lookup yields CDR1 SGDLS and CDR2 YYNGEE. This CDR3 spans 15 amino acids.

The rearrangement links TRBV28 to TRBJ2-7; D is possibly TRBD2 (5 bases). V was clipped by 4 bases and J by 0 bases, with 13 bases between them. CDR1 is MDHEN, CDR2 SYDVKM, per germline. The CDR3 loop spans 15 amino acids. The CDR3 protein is CASSSRGLSSYEQYF. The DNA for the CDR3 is TGTGCCAGCAGTTCCCGCGGGCTGAGCTCCTACGAGCAGTACTTC.

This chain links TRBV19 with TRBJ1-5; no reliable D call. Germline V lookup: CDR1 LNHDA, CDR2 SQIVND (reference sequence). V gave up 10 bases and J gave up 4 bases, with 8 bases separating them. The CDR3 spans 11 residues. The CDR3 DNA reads TGTGCCACGGGAGGGAATCAGCCCCAGCATTTT. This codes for CATGGNQPQHF.

CDR3 in amino acids: CASSAGTGGRRNTEAFF. CDR3 sequence (DNA): TGTGCCAGCAGCGCCGGGACAGGGGGGAGGAGGAACACTGAAGCTTTCTTT. V is TRBV9 and J is TRBJ1-1; TRBD1 matches 11 bases. Germline CDR1 and CDR2: SGDLS and YYNGEE. J lost 1 base, V lost 3 bases, and 8 bases had no gene match. The CDR3 extends over 17 amino acids.

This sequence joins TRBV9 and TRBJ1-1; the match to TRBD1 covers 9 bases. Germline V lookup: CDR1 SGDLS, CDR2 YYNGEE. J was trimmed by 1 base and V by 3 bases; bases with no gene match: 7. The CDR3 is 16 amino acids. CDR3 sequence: CASSEGATGGNTEAFF. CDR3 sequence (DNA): TGTGCCAGCAGCGAGGGAGCGACAGGGGGGAACACTGAAGCTTTCTTT.